This TCR beta chain was documented in a study of blood T cell repertoires in COVID-19. Study background: Acute and convalescent COVID-19 specimens originated in the United States, Italy and Spain. Sources were T cells, B-cell-depleted T cells, or PBMCs; the material itself was cDNA or gDNA.

In the original workflow: Cell counts per sample came from amplifying reference gene primers. The repertoire was sequenced with immunoSEQ multiplex PCR; TCRdb's copy has only in-frame clones and lacks some. The V and J calls and clone size come from that table; D and trimming were worked out from the DNA. The top ten clones hold more than 1.5% of a sample with more than 95,000 clones, around 89% of them seen once. The CDR3 has 13 amino acids. Germline CDR1 reads SGHNT; CDR2 reads YYREEE (reference sequence). The ends were cut back, 4 bases at V and 0 bases at J, with 6 bases in the middle. This clonotype originated in a human donor in a cohort sampled during active COVID-19. Sequencing input: peripheral blood. The V call is TRBV5-4, the J call TRBJ2-3; D might be TRBD1 (5 bases). The CDR3 is CASSKGSTDTQYF. The CDR3, as DNA: TGTGCCAGCAGCAAGGGGAGCACAGATACGCAGTATTTT.